The sequence of this T cell receptor beta chain was determined in a study of T cells in Graves' hyperthyroidism and ophthalmopathy. Details on this clonotype: The antigen remains undetermined. Given a much more abundant clone one base away, this may be a read error.

Germline CDR1 MNHEY, CDR2 SVGEGT. V shed 7 bases and J 7 bases; nucleotides not matched to a gene: 8. The CDR3 consists of 14 residues. The study left out patients who had uncontrolled infection, other autoimmune disease, pregnancy or lactation. Clinical symptoms, serum thyroxine and TRAb, thyroid ultrasound and orbital computed tomography were used for the diagnoses. Study observations and caveats: Within blood appeared most thyroid clonotypes that had expanded above 0.001. Ophthalmopathy prediction by the model preceded onset by a median approximately 5.9 months.

Researchers amplified the TCR beta CDR3 regions from RNA transcripts. First-round RT-PCR with HTBI primers amplified the TCR CDR3 region. TCRdb reanalysed the multiplex PCR reads using MiXCR and keeps one entry per CDR3 protein. The sample lists 190,000 or so distinct CDR3 sequences; about 17% were seen once. This sequence was found in a middle-aged man with Graves' hyperthyroidism. The chain employs TRBV6-2 or TRBV6-3 and TRBJ2-1, with 9 nucleotides matching TRBD2. The sequenced material came from blood. The chain's CDR3 is CASNGPAGGNEQFF. CDR3 bases: TGTGCCAGCAATGGCCCAGCGGGGGGTAATGAGCAGTTCTTC.